The next 15 T cell receptor beta chains were all read from a single sample in a study of HIV-infected children after antiretroviral therapy interruption. Treatment defined: PENTA 11 planned treatment interruption arm or continuous ART arm. A 3' RACE protocol on RNA, with unique molecular identifiers, produced the TCR library. TCRdb re-called the 3' RACE reads through MiXCR, storing one row per CDR3 protein. The sample has around 50,000 distinct CDR3 sequences, 4.3% seen once. The sample here was CD45RA+ CD4+ T cells from PBMCs, pooled from several time points, taken from a donor given antiretroviral therapy, either interrupted or continuous. Subset of the sample: naive CD4+ CD45RA+ CD45RO- T cells. Receptors originate from a pool of human donors with HIV.

This clonotype was picked up many times. The CDR3 is CASSLARVAGTEAFF. CDR3 in DNA: TGTGCCAGCAGTTTAGCGCGCGTGGCAGGCACTGAAGCTTTCTTT. This rearrangement joins TRBV12-3 or TRBV12-4 to TRBJ1-1, with no clear D. This CDR3 is built from 15 residues. Trimming pared 0 bases from V and 4 bases from J, leaving 12 bases between.

This clonotype turned up a few times. The chain links TRBV28 to TRBJ1-6; D is perhaps TRBD1 (6 bases). Germline loops: CDR1 MDHEN, CDR2 SYDVKM. V was clipped by 5 bases and J by 1 base, with 15 bases between them. The CDR3 spans 17 residues. CDR3 loop: CASSPYSQGSYNSPLHF. DNA of the CDR3: TGTGCCAGCAGTCCCTACTCACAGGGTTCCTATAATTCACCCCTCCACTTT.

This clonotype was recorded at least ten times. The genes are TRBV7-9 and TRBJ2-3, with D possibly being TRBD1 (6 bases). Germline CDR1 and CDR2: SEHNR and FQNEAQ (reference sequence). Trimming shortened V by 4 bases and J by 7 bases, and 15 bases separated the two germline ends. This CDR3 is 14 amino acids long. Here the CDR3 DNA reads TGTGCCAGCAGCTGGTCTAGGGGGTTTTATACGCAGTATTTT. Translation gives CASSWSRGFYTQYF. The variable domain in full, with the rest retrieved from reference TRBV7-9 and TRBJ2-3, is DTGVSQNPRHKITKRGQNVTFRCDPISEHNRLYWYRQTLGQGPEFLTYFQNEAQLEKSRLLSDRFSAERPKGSFSTLEIQRTEQGDSAMYLCASSWSRGFYTQYFGPGTRLTVL.

This clonotype was counted many times. The chain joins TRBV12-3 or TRBV12-4 to TRBJ1-1; D is undetermined. The germline V and J ends were trimmed by 3 bases and 2 bases, with 4 bases remaining between them. CDR3 size: 12 residues. CDR3 protein: CASSLSNTEAFF. The CDR3 DNA follows: TGTGCCAGCAGTTTGTCAAACACTGAAGCTTTCTTT.

Ten or more counts support this clonotype. The V gene is TRBV4-1, the J gene TRBJ2-5; 13 bases agree with TRBD2. Germline-derived CDR1 and CDR2 are MGHRA and YSYEKL. The CDR3 length is 16 residues. Trimming cost V 4 bases and J 5 bases; bases outside gene matches: 7. CDR3 in DNA: TGCGCCAGCAGCCTCAGACTAGCGGGGGGCGGGGAGACCCAGTACTTC. Protein product: CASSLRLAGGGETQYF.

The chain joins TRBV6-5 to TRBJ2-3; TRBD2 is a possible D gene (7 bases). Trimming took off 0 bases at V and 3 bases at J, with 13 bases between the two ends. Germline CDR1 is MNHEY and CDR2 is SVGAGI. The CDR3 loop spans 16 amino acids. CDR3 sequence: CASSYSGGGPTDTQYF. CDR3 sequence (DNA): TGTGCCAGCAGTTACTCGGGGGGGGGGCCGACAGATACGCAGTATTTT.

This clonotype was detected many times. The CDR3 DNA follows: TGTGCCAGCAGCGGAGGGACTAGCCGACACAATGAGCAGTTCTTC. This gives the protein CASSGGTSRHNEQFF. V and J are TRBV7-2 and TRBJ2-1; 9 bases fit TRBD2. Trimming cost V 5 bases and J 5 bases; bases outside gene matches: 7. The CDR3 has 15 residues. The germline V gene encodes CDR1 SGHTA and CDR2 FQGNSA.

This clonotype has only a few counts. This chain uses TRBV29-1 with TRBJ1-2, with unresolved D. V lost 2 bases to trimming and J lost 3 bases, with 7 bases between them. The CDR3 contains 12 residues. Germline V gene sequence: CDR1 SQVTM, CDR2 ANQGSEA. The CDR3 region has the DNA TGCAGCGTTGAAAGGACTTACTATGGCTACACCTTC. Translation gives CSVERTYYGYTF.

The rearrangement uses TRBV3-1 and TRBJ1-2, with TRBD1 matching 7 bases. The CDR3 has 14 residues. Germline V lookup: CDR1 LGHDT, CDR2 YNNKEL (reference sequence). The V segment lost 0 bases and the J segment 4 bases; nucleotides outside the gene matches: 2. The CDR3 is CASSQEGQSYGYTF. CDR3 DNA: TGTGCCAGCAGCCAAGAGGGACAGTCCTATGGCTACACCTTC.

This clonotype was counted at least ten times. The rearrangement uses TRBV5-6 and TRBJ2-7; D not certain. Trimming took off 4 bases at V and 5 bases at J, with 10 bases between the two ends. CDR3 length: 12 amino acids. Germline values: CDR1 SGHDT, CDR2 YYEEEE. The CDR3 loop reads CASSRTYNEQYF. The CDR3 nucleotides are TGTGCCAGCAGCCGCACTTATAACGAGCAGTACTTC.

This clonotype was recorded many times. The rearrangement joins TRBV7-8 to TRBJ1-1; tentative D call: TRBD1 (6 bases). The CDR3 sequence is 15 residues long. Germline CDR1 and CDR2: SGHVS and FQNEAQ. V gave up 6 bases and J gave up 0 bases, with 14 bases separating them. The CDR3 here is CASSTTQGLNTEAFF. CDR3 DNA sequence: TGTGCCAGCAGTACTACACAGGGTCTGAACACTGAAGCTTTCTTT.

At least ten counts were recorded for this clonotype. V is TRBV12-3 or TRBV12-4 and J is TRBJ1-5; D possibly corresponds to TRBD1 (5 bases). The CDR3 spans 15 residues. V lost 6 bases and J lost 1, with 13 bases in between. The CDR3 nucleotides are TGTGCCAGCAGGCAGGGAGGCAGAAGCAATCAGCCCCAGCATTTT. It specifies CASRQGGRSNQPQHF.

There are many counts of this clonotype. This chain joins TRBV28 and TRBJ2-7; 8 nucleotides align to TRBD2. CDR1 is MDHEN and CDR2 is SYDVKM in the germline V gene. V lost 10 bases and J lost 1; bases outside the gene matches: 6. The CDR3 is 13 amino acids. The CDR3 spells CATGRGDSYEQYF. In DNA, the CDR3 is TGTGCCACTGGGCGGGGGGATTCCTACGAGCAGTACTTC. The variable domain in full, completed from reference TRBV28 and TRBJ2-7, reads DVKVTQSSRYLVKRTGEKVFLECVQDMDHENMFWYRQDPGLGLRLIYFSYDVKMKEKGDIPEGYSVSREKKERFSLILESASTNQTSMYLCATGRGDSYEQYFGPGTRLTVT.

The chain links TRBV20-1 to TRBJ2-1; D is unresolved. This CDR3 spans 15 amino acids. The V gene's germline CDR1 is DFQATT and CDR2 SNEGSKA (reference sequence). V lost 6 bases and J 5 bases, leaving 20 bases between the germline ends. The CDR3 sequence is CSAPVRLTLNNEQFF. The CDR3, as DNA: TGCAGTGCCCCAGTTCGCCTCACGTTGAACAATGAGCAGTTCTTC.

This clonotype was detected many times. Because it lacks the conserved phenylalanine or tryptophan at the end, this CDR3 is likely a read error. The rearrangement joins TRBV20-1 to TRBJ2-3; D is uncertain. The CDR3 is 13 residues long. Germline loops: CDR1 DFQATT, CDR2 SNEGSKA (reference sequence). V dropped 5 bases and J dropped 4 bases, with 13 bases sitting between them. CDR3 loop: CSAARVGSDTQYL. CDR3 in DNA: TGCAGTGCTGCCCGAGTAGGTTCAGATACGCAGTATCTT.